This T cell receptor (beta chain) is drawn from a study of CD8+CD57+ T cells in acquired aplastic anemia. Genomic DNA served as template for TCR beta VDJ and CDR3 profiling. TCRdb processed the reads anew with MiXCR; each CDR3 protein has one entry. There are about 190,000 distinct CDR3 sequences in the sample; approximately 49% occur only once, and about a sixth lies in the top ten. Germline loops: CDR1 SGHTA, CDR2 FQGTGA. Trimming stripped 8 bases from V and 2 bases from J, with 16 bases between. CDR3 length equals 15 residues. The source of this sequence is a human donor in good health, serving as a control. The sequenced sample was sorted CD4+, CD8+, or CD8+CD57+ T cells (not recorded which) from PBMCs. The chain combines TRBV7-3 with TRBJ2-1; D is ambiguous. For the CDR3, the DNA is TGTGCCAGCTCACCACCGTCTCCCGCCTACAATGAGCAGTTCTTC. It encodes CASSPPSPAYNEQFF.